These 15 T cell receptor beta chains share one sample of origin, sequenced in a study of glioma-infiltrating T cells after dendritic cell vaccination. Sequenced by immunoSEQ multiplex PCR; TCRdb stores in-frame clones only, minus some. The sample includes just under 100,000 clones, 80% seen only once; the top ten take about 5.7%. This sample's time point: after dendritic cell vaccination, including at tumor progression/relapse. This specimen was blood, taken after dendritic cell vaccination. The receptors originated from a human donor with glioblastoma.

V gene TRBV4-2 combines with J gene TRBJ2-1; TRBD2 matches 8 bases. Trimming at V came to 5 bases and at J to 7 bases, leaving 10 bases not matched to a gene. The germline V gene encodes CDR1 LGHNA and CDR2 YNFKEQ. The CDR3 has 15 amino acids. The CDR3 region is CASSKTGTSVNEQFF. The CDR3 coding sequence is TGTGCCAGCAGCAAGACCGGGACTAGTGTGAATGAGCAGTTCTTC.

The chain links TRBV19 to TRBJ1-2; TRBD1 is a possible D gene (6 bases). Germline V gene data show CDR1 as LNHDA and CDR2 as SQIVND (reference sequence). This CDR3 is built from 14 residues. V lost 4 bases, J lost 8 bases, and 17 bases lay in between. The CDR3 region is CASSTHLQGGGYTF. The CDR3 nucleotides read TGTGCCAGTAGTACCCACCTACAGGGAGGGGGCTACACCTTC.

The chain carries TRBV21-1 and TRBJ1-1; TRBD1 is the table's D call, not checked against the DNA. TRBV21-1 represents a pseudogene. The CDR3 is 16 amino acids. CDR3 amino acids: CASSPTGGGGNTEAFF. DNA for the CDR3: TGTGCCAGCAGTCCCACAGGGGGCGGAGGGAACACTGAAGCTTTCTTT.

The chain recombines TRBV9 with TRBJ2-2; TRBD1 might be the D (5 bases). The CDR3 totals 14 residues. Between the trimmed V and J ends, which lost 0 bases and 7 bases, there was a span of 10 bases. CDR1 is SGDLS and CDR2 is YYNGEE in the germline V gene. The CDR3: CASSVDSRVGELFF. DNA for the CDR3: TGTGCCAGCAGCGTAGACTCCAGGGTCGGGGAGCTGTTTTTT.

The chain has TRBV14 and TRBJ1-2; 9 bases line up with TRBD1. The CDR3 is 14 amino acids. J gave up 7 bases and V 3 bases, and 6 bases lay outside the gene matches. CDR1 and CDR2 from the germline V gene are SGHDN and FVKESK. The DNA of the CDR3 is TGTGCCAGCAGCCAGAGGACAGGGGTGGGTGGCTACACCTTC. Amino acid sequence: CASSQRTGVGGYTF. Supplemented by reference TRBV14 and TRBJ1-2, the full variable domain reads EAGVTQFPSHSVIEKGQTVTLRCDPISGHDNLYWYRRVMGKEIKFLLHFVKESKQDESGMPNNRFLAERTGGTYSTLKVQPAELEDSGVYFCASSQRTGVGGYTFGSGTRLTVV.

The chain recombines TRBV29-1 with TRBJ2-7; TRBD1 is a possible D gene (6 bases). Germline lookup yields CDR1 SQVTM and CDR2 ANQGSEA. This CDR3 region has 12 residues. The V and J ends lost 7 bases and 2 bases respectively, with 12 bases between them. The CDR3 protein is CSGRTETYEQYF. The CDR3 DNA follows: TGCAGCGGACGGACAGAAACCTACGAGCAGTACTTC.

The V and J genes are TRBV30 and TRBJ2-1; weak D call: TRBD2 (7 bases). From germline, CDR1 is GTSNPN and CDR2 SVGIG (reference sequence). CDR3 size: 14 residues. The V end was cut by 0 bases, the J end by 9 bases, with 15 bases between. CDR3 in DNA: TGTGCCTGGAGTGTAGAGGGGGGGCCTTTTGAGCAGTTCTTC. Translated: CAWSVEGGPFEQFF.

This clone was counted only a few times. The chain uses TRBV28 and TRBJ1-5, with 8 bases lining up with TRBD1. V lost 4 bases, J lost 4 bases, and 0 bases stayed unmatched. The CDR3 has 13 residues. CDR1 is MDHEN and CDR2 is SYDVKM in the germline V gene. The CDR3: CASSWTGNQPQHF. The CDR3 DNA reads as TGTGCCAGCAGTTGGACAGGGAATCAGCCCCAGCATTTT.

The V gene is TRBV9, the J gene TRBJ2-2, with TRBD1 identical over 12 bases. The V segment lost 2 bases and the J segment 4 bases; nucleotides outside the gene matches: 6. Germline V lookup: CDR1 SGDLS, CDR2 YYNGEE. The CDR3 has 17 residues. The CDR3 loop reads CASSVTGTGGFTGELFF. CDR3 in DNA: TGTGCCAGCAGCGTGACCGGGACAGGGGGCTTCACCGGGGAGCTGTTTTTT.

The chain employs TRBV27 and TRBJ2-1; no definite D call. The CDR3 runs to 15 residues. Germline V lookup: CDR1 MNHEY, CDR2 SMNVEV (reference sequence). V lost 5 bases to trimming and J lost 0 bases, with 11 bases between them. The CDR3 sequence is CASSPGWASYNEQFF. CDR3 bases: TGTGCCAGCAGTCCTGGATGGGCCTCCTACAATGAGCAGTTCTTC.

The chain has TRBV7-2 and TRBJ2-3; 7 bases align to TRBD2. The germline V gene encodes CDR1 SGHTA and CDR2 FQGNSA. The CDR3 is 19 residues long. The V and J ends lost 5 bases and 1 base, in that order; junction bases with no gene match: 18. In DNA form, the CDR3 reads TGTGCCAGCAGCCTAACTATGGCAGGCGGCGGGGGACGCACAGATACGCAGTATTTT. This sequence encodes CASSLTMAGGGGRTDTQYF. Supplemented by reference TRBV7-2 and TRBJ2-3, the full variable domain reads GAGVSQSPSNKVTEKGKDVELRCDPISGHTALYWYRQSLGQGLEFLIYFQGNSAPDKSGLPSDRFSAERTGGSVSTLTIQRTQQEDSAVYLCASSLTMAGGGGRTDTQYFGPGTRLTVL.

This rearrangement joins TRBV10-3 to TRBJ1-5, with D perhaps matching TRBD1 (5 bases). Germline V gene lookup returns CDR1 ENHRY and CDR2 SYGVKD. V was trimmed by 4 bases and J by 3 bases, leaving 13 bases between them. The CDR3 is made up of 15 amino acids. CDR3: CAISVGRESNQPQHF. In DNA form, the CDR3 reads TGTGCCATCAGTGTTGGCAGGGAATCCAATCAGCCCCAGCATTTT.

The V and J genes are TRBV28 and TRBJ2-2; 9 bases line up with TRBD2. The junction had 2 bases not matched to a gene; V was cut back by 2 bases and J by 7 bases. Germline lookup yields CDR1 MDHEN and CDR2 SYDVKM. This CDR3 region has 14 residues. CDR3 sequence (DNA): TGTGCCAGCAGTTTACCTAGCGGGAACGGGGAGCTGTTTTTT. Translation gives CASSLPSGNGELFF.

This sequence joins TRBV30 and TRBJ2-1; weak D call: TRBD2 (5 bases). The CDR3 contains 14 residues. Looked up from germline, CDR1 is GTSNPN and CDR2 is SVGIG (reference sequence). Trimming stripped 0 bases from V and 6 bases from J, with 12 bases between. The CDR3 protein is CAWSVSDYRNEQFF. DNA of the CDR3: TGTGCCTGGAGTGTAAGCGACTACCGCAATGAGCAGTTCTTC. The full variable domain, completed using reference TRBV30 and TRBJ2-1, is SQTIHQWPATLVQPVGSPLSLECTVEGTSNPNLYWYRQAAGRGLQLLFYSVGIGQISSEVPQNLSASRPQDRQFILSSKKLLLSDSGFYLCAWSVSDYRNEQFFGPGTRLTVL.

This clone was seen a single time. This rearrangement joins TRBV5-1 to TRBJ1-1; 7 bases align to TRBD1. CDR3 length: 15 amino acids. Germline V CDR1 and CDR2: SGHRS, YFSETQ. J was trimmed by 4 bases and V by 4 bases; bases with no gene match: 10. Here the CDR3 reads CASSLSNTGATEAFF. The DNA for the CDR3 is TGCGCCAGCAGCCTCTCTAATACAGGGGCCACTGAAGCTTTCTTT.